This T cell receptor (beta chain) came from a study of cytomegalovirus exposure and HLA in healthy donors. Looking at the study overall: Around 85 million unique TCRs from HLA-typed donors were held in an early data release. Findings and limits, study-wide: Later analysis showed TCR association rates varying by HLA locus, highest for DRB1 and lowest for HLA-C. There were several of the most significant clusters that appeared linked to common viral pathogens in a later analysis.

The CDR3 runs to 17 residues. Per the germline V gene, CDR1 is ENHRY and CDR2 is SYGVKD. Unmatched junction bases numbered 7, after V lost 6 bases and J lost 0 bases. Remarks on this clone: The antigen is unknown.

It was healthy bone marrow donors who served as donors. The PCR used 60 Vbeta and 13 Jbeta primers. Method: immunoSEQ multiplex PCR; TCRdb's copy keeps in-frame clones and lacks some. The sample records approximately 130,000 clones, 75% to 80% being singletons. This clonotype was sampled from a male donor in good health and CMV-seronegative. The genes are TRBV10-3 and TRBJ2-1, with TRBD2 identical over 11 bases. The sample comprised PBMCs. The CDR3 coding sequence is TGTGCCATCAGACCCGGACTAGCGGGTAGCTCCTACAATGAGCAGTTCTTC. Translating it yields CAIRPGLAGSSYNEQFF.